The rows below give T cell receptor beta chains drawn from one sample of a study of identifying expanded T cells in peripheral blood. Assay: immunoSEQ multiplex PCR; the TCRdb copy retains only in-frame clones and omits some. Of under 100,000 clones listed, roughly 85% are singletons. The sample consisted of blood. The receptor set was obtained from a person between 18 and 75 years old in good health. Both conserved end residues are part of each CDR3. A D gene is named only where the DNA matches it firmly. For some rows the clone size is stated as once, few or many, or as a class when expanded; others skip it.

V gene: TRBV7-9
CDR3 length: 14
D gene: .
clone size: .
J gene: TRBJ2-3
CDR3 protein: CASSSPPSTDTQYF
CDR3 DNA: TGTGCCAGCAGCTCGCCCCCTAGCACAGATACGCAGTATTTT

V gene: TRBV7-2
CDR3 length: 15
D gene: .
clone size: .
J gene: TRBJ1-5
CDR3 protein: CASSLGGISNQPQHF
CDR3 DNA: TGTGCCAGCAGCTTAGGCGGGATCAGCAATCAGCCCCAGCATTTT

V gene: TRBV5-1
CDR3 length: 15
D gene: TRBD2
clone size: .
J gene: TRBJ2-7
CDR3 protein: CASSWLAGSSYEQYF
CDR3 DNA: TGCGCCAGCAGCTGGCTAGCGGGGAGCTCCTACGAGCAGTACTTC

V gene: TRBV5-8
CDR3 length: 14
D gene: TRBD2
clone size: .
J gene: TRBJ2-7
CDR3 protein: CASSFQAGNYEQYF
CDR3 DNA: TGTGCCAGCAGCTTTCAAGCGGGGAACTACGAGCAGTACTTC

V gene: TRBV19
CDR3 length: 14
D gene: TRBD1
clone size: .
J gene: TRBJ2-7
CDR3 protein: CASSMGQGNYEQYF
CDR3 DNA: TGTGCCAGTAGTATGGGACAGGGGAACTACGAGCAGTACTTC

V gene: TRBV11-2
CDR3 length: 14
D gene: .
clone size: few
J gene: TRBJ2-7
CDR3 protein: CASSLAFGTYEQYF
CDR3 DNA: TGTGCCAGCAGCTTAGCTTTCGGAACCTACGAGCAGTACTTC

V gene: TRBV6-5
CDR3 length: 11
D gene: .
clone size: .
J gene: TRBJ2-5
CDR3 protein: CASKGVKTQYF
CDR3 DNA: TGTGCCAGCAAGGGGGTGAAGACCCAGTACTTC

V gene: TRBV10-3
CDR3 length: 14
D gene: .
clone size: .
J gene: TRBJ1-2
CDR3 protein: CAIKPGTARLAYTF
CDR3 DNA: TGTGCCATCAAACCGGGGACGGCTAGGCTAGCCTACACCTTC

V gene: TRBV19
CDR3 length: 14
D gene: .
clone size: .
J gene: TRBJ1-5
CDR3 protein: CASSIGRRYQPQHF
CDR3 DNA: TGTGCCAGTAGTATAGGGCGTAGGTATCAGCCCCAGCATTTT

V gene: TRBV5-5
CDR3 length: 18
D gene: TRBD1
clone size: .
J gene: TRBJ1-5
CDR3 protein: CASSLRTGGILSNQPQHF
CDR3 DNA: TGTGCCAGCAGCTTGAGAACAGGGGGGATCCTTAGCAATCAGCCCCAGCATTTT

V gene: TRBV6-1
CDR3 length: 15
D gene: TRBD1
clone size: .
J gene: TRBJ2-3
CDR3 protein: CASSELTGATDTQYF
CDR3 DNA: TGTGCCAGCAGTGAGCTAACAGGGGCCACAGATACGCAGTATTTT

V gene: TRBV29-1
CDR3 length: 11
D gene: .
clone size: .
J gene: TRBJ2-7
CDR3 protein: CSVVESYEQYF
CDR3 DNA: TGCAGCGTTGTAGAGTCATACGAGCAGTACTTC

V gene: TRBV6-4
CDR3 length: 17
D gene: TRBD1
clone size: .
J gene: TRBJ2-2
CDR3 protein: CASSDSIGRGPVGELFF
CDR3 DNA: TGTGCCAGCAGTGACTCGATTGGAAGGGGGCCGGTCGGGGAGCTGTTTTTT

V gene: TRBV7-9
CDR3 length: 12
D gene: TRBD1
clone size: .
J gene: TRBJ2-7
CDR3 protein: CASSASPGQLDF
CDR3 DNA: TGTGCCAGCAGTGCTAGTCCGGGACAGTTAGACTTC

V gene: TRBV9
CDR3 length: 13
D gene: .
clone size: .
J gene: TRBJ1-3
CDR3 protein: CASSAGQRNTIYF
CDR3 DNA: TGTGCCAGCAGCGCCGGACAGAGAAACACCATATATTTT

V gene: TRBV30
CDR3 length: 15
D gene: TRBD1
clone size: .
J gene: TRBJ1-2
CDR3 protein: CAWTGQKLPSYGYTF
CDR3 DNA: TGTGCCTGGACGGGACAGAAATTGCCCTCTTATGGCTACACCTTC